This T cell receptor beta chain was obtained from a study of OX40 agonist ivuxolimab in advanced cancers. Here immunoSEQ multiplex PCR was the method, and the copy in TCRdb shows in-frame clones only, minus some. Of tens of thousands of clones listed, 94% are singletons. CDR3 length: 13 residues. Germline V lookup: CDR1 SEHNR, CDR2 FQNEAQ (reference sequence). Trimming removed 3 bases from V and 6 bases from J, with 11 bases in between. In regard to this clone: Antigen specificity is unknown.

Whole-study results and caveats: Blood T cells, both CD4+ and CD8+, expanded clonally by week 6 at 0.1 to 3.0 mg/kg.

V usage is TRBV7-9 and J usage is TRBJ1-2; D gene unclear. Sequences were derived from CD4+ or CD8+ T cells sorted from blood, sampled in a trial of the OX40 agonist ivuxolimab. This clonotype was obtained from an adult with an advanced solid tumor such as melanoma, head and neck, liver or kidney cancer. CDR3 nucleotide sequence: TGTGCCAGCAGCTTTAAGGGTGGCGATGGCTACACCTTC. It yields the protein CASSFKGGDGYTF.